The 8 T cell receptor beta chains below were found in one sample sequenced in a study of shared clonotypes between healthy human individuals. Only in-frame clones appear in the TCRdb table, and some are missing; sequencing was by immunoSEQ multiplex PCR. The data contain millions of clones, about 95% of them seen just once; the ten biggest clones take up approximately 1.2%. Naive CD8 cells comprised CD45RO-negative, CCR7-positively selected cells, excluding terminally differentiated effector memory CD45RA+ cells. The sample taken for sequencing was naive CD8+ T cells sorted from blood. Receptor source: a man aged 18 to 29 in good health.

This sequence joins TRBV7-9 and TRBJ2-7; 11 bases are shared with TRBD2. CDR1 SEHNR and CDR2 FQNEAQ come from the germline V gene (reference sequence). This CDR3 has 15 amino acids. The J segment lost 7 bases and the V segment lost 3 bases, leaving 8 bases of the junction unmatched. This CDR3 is CASSLGLAEAGEQYF. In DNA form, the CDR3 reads TGTGCCAGCAGCTTGGGACTAGCGGAAGCTGGAGAGCAGTACTTC.

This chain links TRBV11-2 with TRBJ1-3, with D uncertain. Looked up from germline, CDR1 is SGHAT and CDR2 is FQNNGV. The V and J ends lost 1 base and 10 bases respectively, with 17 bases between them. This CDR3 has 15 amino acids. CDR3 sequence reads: CASSLVSGLGGTIYF. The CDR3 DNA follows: TGTGCCAGCAGCTTAGTTTCAGGACTTGGTGGTACCATATATTTT.

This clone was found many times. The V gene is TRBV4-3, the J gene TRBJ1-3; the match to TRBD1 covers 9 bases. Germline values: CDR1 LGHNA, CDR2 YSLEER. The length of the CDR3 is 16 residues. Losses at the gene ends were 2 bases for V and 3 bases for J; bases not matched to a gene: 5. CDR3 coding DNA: TGCGCCAGCAGCCAATTCTGGACAGGGGTTGGAAACACCATATATTTT. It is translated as CASSQFWTGVGNTIYF.

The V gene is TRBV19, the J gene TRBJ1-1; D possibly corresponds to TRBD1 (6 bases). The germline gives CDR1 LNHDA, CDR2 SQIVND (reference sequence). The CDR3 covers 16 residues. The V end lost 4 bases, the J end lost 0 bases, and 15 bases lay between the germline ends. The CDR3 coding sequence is TGTGCCAGTAGTACAGGCCCGGGGGGCATGAACACTGAAGCTTTCTTT. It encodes CASSTGPGGMNTEAFF.

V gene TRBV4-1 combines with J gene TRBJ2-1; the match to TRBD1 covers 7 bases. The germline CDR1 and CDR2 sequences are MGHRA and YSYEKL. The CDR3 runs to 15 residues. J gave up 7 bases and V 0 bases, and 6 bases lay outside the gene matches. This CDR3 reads CASSQDTGAKNEQFF. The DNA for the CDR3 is TGCGCCAGCAGCCAAGATACAGGGGCCAAAAATGAGCAGTTCTTC.

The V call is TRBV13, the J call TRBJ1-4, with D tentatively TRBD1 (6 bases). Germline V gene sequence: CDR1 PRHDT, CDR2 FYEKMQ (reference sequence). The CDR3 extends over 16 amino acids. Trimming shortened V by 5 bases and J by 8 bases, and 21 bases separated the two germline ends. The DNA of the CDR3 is TGTGCCAGCAGCAGGTCGGAACAGGGAAGATACGAAAAACTGTTTTTT. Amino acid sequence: CASSRSEQGRYEKLFF.

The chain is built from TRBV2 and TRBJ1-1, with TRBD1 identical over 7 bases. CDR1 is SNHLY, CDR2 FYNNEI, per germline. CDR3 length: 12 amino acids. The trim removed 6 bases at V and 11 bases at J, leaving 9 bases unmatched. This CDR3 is CASSYRGVGAFF. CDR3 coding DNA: TGTGCCAGCAGCTACAGGGGCGTAGGGGCTTTCTTT.

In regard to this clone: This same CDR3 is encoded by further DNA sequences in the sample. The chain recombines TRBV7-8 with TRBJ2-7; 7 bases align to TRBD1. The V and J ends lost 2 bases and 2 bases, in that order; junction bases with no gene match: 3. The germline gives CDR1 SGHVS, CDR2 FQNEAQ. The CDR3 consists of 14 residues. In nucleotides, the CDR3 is TGTGCCAGCAGCTTAAGGGACAGAGCCTACGAGCAGTACTTC. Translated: CASSLRDRAYEQYF.